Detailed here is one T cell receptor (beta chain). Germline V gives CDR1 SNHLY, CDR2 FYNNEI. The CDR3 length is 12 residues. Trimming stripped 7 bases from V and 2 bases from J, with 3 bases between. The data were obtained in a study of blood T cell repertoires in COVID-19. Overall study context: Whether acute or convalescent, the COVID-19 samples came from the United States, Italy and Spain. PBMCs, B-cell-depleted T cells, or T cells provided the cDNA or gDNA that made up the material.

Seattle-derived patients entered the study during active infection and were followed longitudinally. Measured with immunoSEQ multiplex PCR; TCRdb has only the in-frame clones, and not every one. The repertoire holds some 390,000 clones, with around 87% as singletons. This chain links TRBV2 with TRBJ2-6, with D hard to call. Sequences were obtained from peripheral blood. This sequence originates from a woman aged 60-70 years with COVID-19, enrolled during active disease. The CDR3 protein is CASITGANVLTF. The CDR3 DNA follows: TGTGCCAGCATTACTGGGGCCAACGTCCTGACTTTC.